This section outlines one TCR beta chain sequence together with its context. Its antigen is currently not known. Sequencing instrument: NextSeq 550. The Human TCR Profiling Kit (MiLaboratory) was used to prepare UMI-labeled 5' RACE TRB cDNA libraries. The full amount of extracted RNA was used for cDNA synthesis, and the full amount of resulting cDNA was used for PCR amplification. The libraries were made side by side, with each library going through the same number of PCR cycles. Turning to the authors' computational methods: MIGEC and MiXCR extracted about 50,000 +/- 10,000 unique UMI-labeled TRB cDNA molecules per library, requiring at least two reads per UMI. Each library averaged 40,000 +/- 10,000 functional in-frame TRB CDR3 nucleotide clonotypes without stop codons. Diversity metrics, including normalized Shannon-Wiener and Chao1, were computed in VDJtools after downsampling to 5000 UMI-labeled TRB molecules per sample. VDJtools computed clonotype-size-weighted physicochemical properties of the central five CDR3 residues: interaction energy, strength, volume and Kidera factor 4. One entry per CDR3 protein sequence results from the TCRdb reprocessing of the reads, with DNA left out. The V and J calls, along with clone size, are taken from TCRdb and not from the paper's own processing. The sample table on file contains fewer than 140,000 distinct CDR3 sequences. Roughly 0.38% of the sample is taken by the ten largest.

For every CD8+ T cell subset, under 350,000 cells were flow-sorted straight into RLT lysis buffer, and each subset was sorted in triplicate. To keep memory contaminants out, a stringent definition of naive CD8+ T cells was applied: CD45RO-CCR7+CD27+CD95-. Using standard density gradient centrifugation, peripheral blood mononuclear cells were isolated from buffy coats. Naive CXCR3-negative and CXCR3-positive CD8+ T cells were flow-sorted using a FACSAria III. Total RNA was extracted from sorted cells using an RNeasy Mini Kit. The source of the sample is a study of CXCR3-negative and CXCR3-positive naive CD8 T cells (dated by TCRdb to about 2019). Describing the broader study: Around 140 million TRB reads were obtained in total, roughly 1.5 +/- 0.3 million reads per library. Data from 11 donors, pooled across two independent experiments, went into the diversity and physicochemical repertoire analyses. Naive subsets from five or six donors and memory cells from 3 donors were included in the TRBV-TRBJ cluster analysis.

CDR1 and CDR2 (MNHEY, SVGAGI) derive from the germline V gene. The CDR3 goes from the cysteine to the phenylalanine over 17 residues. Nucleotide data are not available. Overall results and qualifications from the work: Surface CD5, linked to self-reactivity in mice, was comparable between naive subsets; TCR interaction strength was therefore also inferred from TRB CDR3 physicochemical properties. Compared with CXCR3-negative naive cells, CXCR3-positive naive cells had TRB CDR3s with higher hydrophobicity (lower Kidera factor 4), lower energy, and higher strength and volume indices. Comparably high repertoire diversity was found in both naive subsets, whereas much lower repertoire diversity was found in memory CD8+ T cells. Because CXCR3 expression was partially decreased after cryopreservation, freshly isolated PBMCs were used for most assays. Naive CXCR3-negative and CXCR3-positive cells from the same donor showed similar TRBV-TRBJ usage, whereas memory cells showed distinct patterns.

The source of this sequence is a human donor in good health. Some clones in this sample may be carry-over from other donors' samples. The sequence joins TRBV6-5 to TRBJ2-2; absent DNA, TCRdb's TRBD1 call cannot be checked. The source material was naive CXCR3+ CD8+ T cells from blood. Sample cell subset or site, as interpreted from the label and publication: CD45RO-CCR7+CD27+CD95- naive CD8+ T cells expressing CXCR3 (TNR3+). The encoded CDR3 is CASSPPGGDIVTGELFF.